This entry concerns a single T cell receptor beta chain. The CDR3 runs to 15 residues. In germline, CDR1 is SGHRS, CDR2 YFSETQ. Trimming left V 2 bases short and J 1 base short, with 12 bases between. This entry is derived from a study of T-cell memory formation after mild COVID-19. TCRdb redid the calling of the 5' RACE reads with MiXCR, one entry per CDR3 protein. The table lists approximately 400,000 distinct CDR3 sequences, approximately 18% of them singletons. Sequenced sample: PBMCs or a T cell subset sorted from them (not recorded which). The V call is TRBV5-1, the J call TRBJ1-1, with D possibly being TRBD1 (6 bases). This receptor was identified in a man aged 18 to 29 who had mild COVID-19 (a few samples of this study predate the infection). Cell type and time point are not known. CDR3 region: CASSFAGDTNTEAFF. Here the CDR3 DNA reads TGCGCCAGCAGCTTCGCAGGGGACACGAACACTGAAGCTTTCTTT.